The 6 T cell receptor beta chains in this list originate from one sample, sequenced in a study of radiotherapy plus CTLA-4 blockade in lung cancer. The data were produced by immunoSEQ multiplex PCR, yet TCRdb's version contains in-frame clones alone and is incomplete. This sample has under 55,000 clones, with roughly 84% found just once. Specimen: peripheral blood, collected from a patient treated with radiotherapy plus ipilimumab. These receptors all come from a human donor with non-small cell lung cancer who had a partial response to radiotherapy plus ipilimumab.

The rearrangement links TRBV19 to TRBJ1-2; perhaps TRBD1 as D (6 bases). Per germline, CDR1 LNHDA and CDR2 SQIVND (reference sequence). V was trimmed by 5 bases and J by 4 bases, leaving 17 bases between them. CDR3 size: 15 residues. In DNA, the CDR3 is TGTGCCAGTAGTTTACTATCGGACAGATTCTATGGCTACACCTTC. This translates into CASSLLSDRFYGYTF.

V gene TRBV7-2 combines with J gene TRBJ1-2; 7 bases are a match to TRBD1. Germline V CDR1 and CDR2: SGHTA, FQGNSA. With 2 bases clipped from V and 7 bases from J, the junction kept 10 bases outside the gene matches. This CDR3 is built from 15 residues. Here the CDR3 reads CASSLQATGNRGYTF. In nucleotides, the CDR3 is TGTGCCAGCAGCTTACAGGCGACAGGGAATCGTGGCTACACCTTC.

The gene calls are TRBV5-1 and TRBJ2-2; 8 bases agree with TRBD2. The CDR3 consists of 13 residues. Trimming took 4 bases from V and 6 from J; bases not matched to a gene: 2. From germline, CDR1 is SGHRS and CDR2 YFSETQ. This CDR3 is CASSGGGPGELFF. CDR3 coding DNA: TGCGCCAGCAGCGGCGGGGGGCCCGGGGAGCTGTTTTTT.

The chain carries TRBV11-2 and TRBJ1-5; D is undetermined. Looked up from germline, CDR1 is SGHAT and CDR2 is FQNNGV. The CDR3 spans 13 residues. V was pared by 1 base and J by 7 bases, with 8 bases between. As DNA, the CDR3 is TGTGCCAGCAGCTTAGCTGAGGGCCAGCCCCAGCATTTT. It translates to CASSLAEGQPQHF.

The V and J genes are TRBV5-6 and TRBJ1-5; weak D call: TRBD1 (6 bases). The CDR3 totals 15 residues. Per germline, CDR1 SGHDT and CDR2 YYEEEE. Trimming took 1 base from V and 5 from J, leaving 13 bases between them. CDR3 in DNA: TGTGCCAGCAGCTTGCAGGGGACGGAAGATCAGCCCCAGCATTTT. Translating gives CASSLQGTEDQPQHF.

This clone showed up just a few times. J is TRBJ2-7 and V is TRBV6-6; possible D gene TRBD2, 5 bases. V was cut by 2 bases and J by 4 bases, with 9 bases left in between. This CDR3 has 13 amino acids. Per the germline V gene, CDR1 is MNHNY and CDR2 is SVGAGI (reference sequence). The CDR3 loop reads CASSYVPGYEQYF. The CDR3 bases are TGTGCCAGCAGTTACGTTCCGGGATACGAGCAGTACTTC.